The T cell receptor (beta chain) described here comes from a study of brain metastases from non-small cell lung cancer. General study findings and limits: Expanded T-cell clones appeared in about 70% of brain metastases over primaries. Brain metastases had lower T-cell infiltration than primary tumors. Brain metastases shared most TCR repertoire with primaries, with sparse T cells.

Repertoires were generated with immunoSEQ multiplex PCR, while TCRdb's copy carries only in-frame clones and drops some. The table lists over 2,500 clones, roughly four fifths of them singletons. This CDR3 has 13 residues. CDR1 MNHNS and CDR2 SASEGT come from the germline V gene. V was cut by 0 bases and J by 5 bases, with 7 bases left in between. About this clone itself: Its specificity is unknown.

The chain employs TRBV6-1 and TRBJ1-1; no clear D gene. The sample consisted of primary lung tumor tissue. The TCR comes from a donor at least 40 years old with non-small cell lung cancer. The CDR3 DNA reads as TGTGCCAGCAGTGAAGCGCAAATGACTGAAGCTTTCTTT. This translates into CASSEAQMTEAFF.